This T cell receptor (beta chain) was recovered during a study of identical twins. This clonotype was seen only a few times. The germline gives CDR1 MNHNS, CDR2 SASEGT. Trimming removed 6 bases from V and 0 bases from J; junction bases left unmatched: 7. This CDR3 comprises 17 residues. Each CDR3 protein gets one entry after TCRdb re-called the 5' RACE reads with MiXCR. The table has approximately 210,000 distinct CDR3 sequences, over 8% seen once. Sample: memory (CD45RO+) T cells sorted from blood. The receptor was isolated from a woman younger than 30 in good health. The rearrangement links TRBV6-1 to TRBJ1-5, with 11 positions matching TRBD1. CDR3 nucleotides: TGTGCCAGCAGGGCGGGACAGGGGGGATATAGCAATCAGCCCCAGCATTTT. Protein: CASRAGQGGYSNQPQHF.